This T cell receptor beta chain was recovered during a study of beta chain features in type 1 diabetes. Study outcomes and limitations: Type 1 diabetes patients showed a moderate but significant shortening of TCRB CDR3s in all four CD4+ subsets.

Expressed TCRB transcripts were sequenced, since all the RNA that had been isolated was reverse transcribed. Method: immunoSEQ multiplex PCR; TCRdb's copy keeps in-frame clones and lacks some. This sample carries roughly 180,000 clones, about 8% of them seen once, and the ten largest clones take around 0.9%. Turning to this clone: What it binds is not known.

J was trimmed by 6 bases and V by 5 bases; bases with no gene match: 5. This CDR3 is built from 13 residues. Germline assignment: CDR1 LNHDA and CDR2 SQIVND (reference sequence). This sequence was found in a woman in her thirties or forties with type 1 diabetes. This chain joins TRBV19 and TRBJ1-2; the match to TRBD1 covers 8 bases. Sequenced sample: central memory CD4+ T cells from blood. The CDR3 region is CASSGRQGNGYTF. In nucleotides, the CDR3 is TGTGCCAGTAGTGGGCGACAGGGGAATGGCTACACCTTC.